This T cell receptor beta chain was recorded in a study of shared clonotypes between healthy human individuals. Details on this clone: Its antigen is unidentified.

The method was immunoSEQ multiplex PCR; TCRdb's version includes in-frame clones alone and lacks a portion of them. The table lists around 1.9 million clones, just over 90% of them singletons. Study-level points and caveats: Sequencing depth was expected to affect clonotype sharing among donors. Even with large depth, rarefaction showed that sorted-subset sequencing was incomplete.

Naive CD8 cells lacked CD45RO and underwent positive selection for CCR7, leaving out terminally differentiated effector memory CD45RA+ cells. All of the donors resided in Nashville, Tennessee, and each was a Caucasian adult. Germline CDR1 LNHNV, CDR2 YYDKDF (reference sequence). This CDR3 region has 15 residues. Trimming at V came to 5 bases and at J to 7 bases, leaving 9 bases not matched to a gene. Sequenced sample: naive CD8+ T cells from PBMCs. This clonotype was obtained from a man aged 18 to 29 in good health. Some clones in this sample may be carry-over from other donors' samples. V is TRBV15 and J is TRBJ1-5; 9 positions match TRBD1. CDR3 amino acids: CATSSDRGSGQPQHF. The CDR3 DNA reads TGTGCCACCAGCTCGGACAGGGGAAGTGGACAGCCCCAGCATTTT.